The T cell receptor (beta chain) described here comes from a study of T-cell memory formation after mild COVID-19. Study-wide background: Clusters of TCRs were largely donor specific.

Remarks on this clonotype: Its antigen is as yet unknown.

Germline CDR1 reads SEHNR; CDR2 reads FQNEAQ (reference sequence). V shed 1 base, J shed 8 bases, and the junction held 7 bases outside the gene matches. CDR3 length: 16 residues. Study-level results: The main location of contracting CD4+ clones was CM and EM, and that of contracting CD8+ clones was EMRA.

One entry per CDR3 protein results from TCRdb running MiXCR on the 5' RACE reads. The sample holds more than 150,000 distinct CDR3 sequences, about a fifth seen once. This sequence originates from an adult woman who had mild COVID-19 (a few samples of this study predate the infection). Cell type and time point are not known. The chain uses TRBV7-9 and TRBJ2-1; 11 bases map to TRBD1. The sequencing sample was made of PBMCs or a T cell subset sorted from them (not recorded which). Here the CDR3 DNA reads TGTGCCAGCAGCTTAGGTGGGACAGGGGGTCGCTATGAGCAGTTCTTC. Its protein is CASSLGGTGGRYEQFF. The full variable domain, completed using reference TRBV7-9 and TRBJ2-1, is DTGVSQNPRHKITKRGQNVTFRCDPISEHNRLYWYRQTLGQGPEFLTYFQNEAQLEKSRLLSDRFSAERPKGSFSTLEIQRTEQGDSAMYLCASSLGGTGGRYEQFFGPGTRLTVL.